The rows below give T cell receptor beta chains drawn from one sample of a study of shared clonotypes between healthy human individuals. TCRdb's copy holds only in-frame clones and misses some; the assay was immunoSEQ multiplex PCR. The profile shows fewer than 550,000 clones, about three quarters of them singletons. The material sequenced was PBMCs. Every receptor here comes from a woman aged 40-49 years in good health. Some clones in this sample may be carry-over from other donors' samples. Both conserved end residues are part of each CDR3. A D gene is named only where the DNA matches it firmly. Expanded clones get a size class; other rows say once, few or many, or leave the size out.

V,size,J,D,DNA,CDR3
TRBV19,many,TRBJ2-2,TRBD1,TGTGCCAGTAGTTCCGGGGACAGGGACACCGGGGAGCTGTTTTTT,CASSSGDRDTGELFF
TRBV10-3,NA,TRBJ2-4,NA,TGTGCCATCAGTGAGTCGGGTAGACAAAACATTCAGTACTTC,CAISESGRQNIQYF
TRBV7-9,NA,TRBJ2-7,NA,TGTGCCAGCAGCTTAGTGGTGGGAGAGGGGCCCGGCTTCTACTACGAGCAGTACTTC,CASSLVVGEGPGFYYEQYF
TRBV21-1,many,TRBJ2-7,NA,TGTGCCAGCAGCCCTGGGACAGGGGACTCGTACGAGCAGTACTTC,CASSPGTGDSYEQYF
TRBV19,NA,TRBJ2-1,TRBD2,TGTGCCAGTCGAGAGGCGAGCGGGAGGGCCGATGAGCAGTTCTTC,CASREASGRADEQFF
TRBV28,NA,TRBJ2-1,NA,TGTGCCAGCAGTTTAATTGCACTAGATGGTGAGCAGTTCTTC,CASSLIALDGEQFF
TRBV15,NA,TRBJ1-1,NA,TGTGCCACCAGCCGACTAGACACTGAAGCTTTCTTT,CATSRLDTEAFF
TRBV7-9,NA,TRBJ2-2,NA,TGTGCCACCCGGGCCGGGGAGCTGTTTTTT,CATRAGELFF
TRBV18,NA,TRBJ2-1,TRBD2,TGTGCCAGCTCGGGAAGCGGGAGTAGGTACAATGAGCAGTTCTTC,CASSGSGSRYNEQFF
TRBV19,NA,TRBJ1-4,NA,TGTGCCAGTAGCAACAGGGACCCAAAACTGTTTTTT,CASSNRDPKLFF
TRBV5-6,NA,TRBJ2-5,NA,TGTGCCAGCAGCTTGAACAGCTGGCACCAAGAGACCCAGTACTTC,CASSLNSWHQETQYF
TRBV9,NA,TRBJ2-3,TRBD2,TGTGCCAGCAGCGTAGAGAGCGGGAGGGCAGATACGCAGTATTTT,CASSVESGRADTQYF
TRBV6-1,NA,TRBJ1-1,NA,TGTGCCAGCAGTGAATTTGGGGTGGGGAACACTGAAGCTTTCTTT,CASSEFGVGNTEAFF
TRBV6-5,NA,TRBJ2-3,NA,TGTGCCAGCAGTTACTCGGCCGCCTCAGATACGCAGTATTTT,CASSYSAASDTQYF
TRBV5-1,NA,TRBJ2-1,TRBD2,TGCGCCAGCAGCTTGGCCGTAAGCGGGAGTCTCGATGAGCAGTTCTTC,CASSLAVSGSLDEQFF
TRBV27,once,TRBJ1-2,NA,TGTGCCAGCAGTTTATCGGTCAGCACCTCTCTTAGGGATGGCTACACCTTC,CASSLSVSTSLRDGYTF
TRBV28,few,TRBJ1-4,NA,TGTGCCAGCAGTGGGGCCCCCAGGGGTGAAAAACTGTTTTTT,CASSGAPRGEKLFF
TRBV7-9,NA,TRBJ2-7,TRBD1,TGTGCCAGCAGCCCCACAGGGGGCTACTCCTACGAGCAGTACTTC,CASSPTGGYSYEQYF
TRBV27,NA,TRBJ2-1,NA,TGTGCCAGCAGTCCCATGGGAGCCGAGCAGTTCTTC,CASSPMGAEQFF
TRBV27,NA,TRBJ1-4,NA,TGTGCCAGCAGTCCGAGCACTGGTGAAAAACTGTTTTTT,CASSPSTGEKLFF
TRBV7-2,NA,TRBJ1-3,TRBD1,TGTGCCAGCAGCTTGGGGACAGGGCCAGGAAACACCATATATTTT,CASSLGTGPGNTIYF
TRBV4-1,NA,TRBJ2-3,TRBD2,TGCGCCAGCAGCCAAGAAAGTAGGGGACTAGCGGGAGTTGGCACAGATACGCAGTATTTT,CASSQESRGLAGVGTDTQYF
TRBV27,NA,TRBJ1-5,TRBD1,TGTGCCAGCAGTTTCGGGACAGGGTTAAACAATCAGCCCCAGCATTTT,CASSFGTGLNNQPQHF
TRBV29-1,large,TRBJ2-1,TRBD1,TGCAGCGTCGGGACAGGGGTGGTCAATGAGCAGTTCTTC,CSVGTGVVNEQFF
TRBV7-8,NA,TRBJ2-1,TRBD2,TGTGCCAGCAGCTTAGTAGCTAGCGGGCGCTACAATGAGCAGTTCTTC,CASSLVASGRYNEQFF
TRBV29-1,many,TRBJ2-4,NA,TGCAGCGTTGAAAGTGAATGGCCCAAAAACATTCAGTACTTC,CSVESEWPKNIQYF
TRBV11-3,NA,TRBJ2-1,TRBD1,TGTGCCAGCAGCTTAGGAGGGACAGGGGGCAATGAGCAGTTCTTC,CASSLGGTGGNEQFF